The present entry profiles one TCR beta chain with its context. Its specificity is unknown. Specified time point: peripheral blood 6 weeks after treatment start. Locally advanced or metastatic urothelial carcinoma was diagnosed in the patients. J was trimmed by 0 bases and V by 4 bases; bases with no gene match: 2. This CDR3 spans 15 amino acids. Germline V lookup: CDR1 MNHNS, CDR2 SASEGT. This specimen comes from a study of PD-L1 blockade in urothelial cancer. For the study at large: Atezolizumab 1,200 mg was given intravenously every 3 weeks, starting 2014. Study patients had been treated with 0 to 3 previous chemotherapy regimens.

Broader study findings: The study found that durable-benefit patients expanded tumor-associated blood clones more at 3 weeks.

TCRdb keeps only in-frame clones here, not all; method: immunoSEQ multiplex PCR. Of about 48,000 clones listed, 80% to 90% were seen once; the top ten hold approximately 8.8%. The rearrangement uses TRBV6-1 and TRBJ2-7; 11 nucleotides line up with TRBD2. The specimen comprised PBMCs, sampled around atezolizumab (anti-PD-L1) treatment. The sequence was collected from a man between 65 and 79 years old with urothelial cancer. The CDR3, as DNA: TGTGCCAGCAGTGCCACTAGCGGGAGCTCCTACGAGCAGTACTTC. Translated: CASSATSGSSYEQYF.